This section outlines one T cell receptor (beta chain) sequence together with its context. This clonotype was seen more than once but under ten times. No cognate antigen has been identified for it. No base qualities exist here, and no much larger clone lies one base off it. Looking up the germline V gene (reference sequence) yields CDR1 LNHNV and CDR2 YYDKDF. Measured from the cysteine to the phenylalanine, the CDR3 is 15 residues long. Just the 45-base CDR3 DNA is kept, in frame starting at base 1. V loses 0 bases of germline sequence and J loses 5 bases, and the interval between the two ends is 13 bases. The method behind the library was PCR. Sequencing relied on an Illumina HiSeq 2500. TCR libraries were prepared with molecular barcoding, using unique molecular identifiers to normalize TCRbeta repertoire quantification. Using fastp at Q25 and MiXCR, TCRdb reprocessed the public reads and kept productive beta chains. Rows merge per CDR3 protein into single entries with the most common DNA and genes. The sample data list fewer than 400,000 distinct CDR3 sequences, and roughly 21% of these were observed just once. The ten largest account for approximately 10% of the sample.

This sample was included in a study of T-cell reconstitution after alpha-beta-depleted transplantation in children (dated by TCRdb to 2015 to 2016). In the study overall: Using TCR repertoire profiling, the study followed T-cell immune reconstitution in a quantitative way in children after TCRalphabeta/CD19-depleted allogeneic hematopoietic cell transplantation. What the work shows at the level of the full study, not this receptor alone: About two months after transplant, the apparently early recovery of alphabetaT-cell counts reportedly depended on just several hundred clones that had expanded rapidly and came from non-depleted graft cells. The frequencies of hyperexpanded clones fell over the following months, and after one year, T-cell counts and TCRbeta diversity were mostly attributed to newly produced T cells. In some patients, high TCRbeta diversity at day 60 was attributed to recipient T cells and intrathymic progenitors that had survived conditioning.

According to the study, the label for this sample's treatment or condition signals: allogeneic hematopoietic cell transplantation with graft depleted of TCRalphabeta T cells and CD19 B cells. Transplant recipients were children who received TCRalphabeta/CD19-depleted allogeneic hematopoietic cell grafts. The sequence was obtained from a male patient younger than 18 who had a stem cell transplant for acute lymphoblastic leukemia, so the T cells may come from the graft donor. Sequencing used PBMCs, mostly from graft donor cells, obtained 180 days after TCRalphabeta/CD19-depleted stem cell transplant. The chain links TRBV15 with TRBJ2-5; the D gene is unclear. The CDR3 region: CATSRDHGLVETQYF. The nucleotide sequence reads as follows: TGTGCCACCAGCAGAGATCACGGGCTGGTGGAGACCCAGTACTTC.